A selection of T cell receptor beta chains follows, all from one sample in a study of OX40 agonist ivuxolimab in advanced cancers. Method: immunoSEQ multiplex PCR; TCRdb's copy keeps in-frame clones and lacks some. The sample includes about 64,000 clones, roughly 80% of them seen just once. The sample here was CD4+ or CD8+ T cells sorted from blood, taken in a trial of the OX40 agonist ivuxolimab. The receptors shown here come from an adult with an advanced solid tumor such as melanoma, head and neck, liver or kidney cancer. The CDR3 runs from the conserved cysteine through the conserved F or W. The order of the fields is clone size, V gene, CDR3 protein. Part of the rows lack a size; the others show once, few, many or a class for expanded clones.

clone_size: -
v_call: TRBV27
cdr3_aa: CASSLSRGYGNTIYF

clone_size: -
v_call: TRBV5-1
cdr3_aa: CASSLVQGNEQFF

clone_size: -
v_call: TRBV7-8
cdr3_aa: CASSPSGQANNVYGYTF

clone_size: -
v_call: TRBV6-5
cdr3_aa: CASRPGGRDGYTF

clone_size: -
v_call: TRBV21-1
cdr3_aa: CASSNKWGNEKLFF

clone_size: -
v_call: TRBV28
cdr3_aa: CASKRSRAGRANEQFF

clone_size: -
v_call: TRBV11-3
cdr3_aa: CASSLSASTDTQYF

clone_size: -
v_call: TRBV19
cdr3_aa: CASQGTDYGYTF

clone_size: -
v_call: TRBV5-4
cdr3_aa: CASSSGTDLNSPLHF

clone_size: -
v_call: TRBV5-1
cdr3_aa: CASSLFGVDGDTQYF

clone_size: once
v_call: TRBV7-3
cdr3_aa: CASSLRGGYPTDTQYF

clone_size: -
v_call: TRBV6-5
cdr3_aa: CASSYWPSTDTQYF

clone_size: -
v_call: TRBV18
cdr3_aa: CASSPSAVTGHSNQPQHF

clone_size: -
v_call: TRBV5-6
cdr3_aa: CASSPPRRSNTEAFF

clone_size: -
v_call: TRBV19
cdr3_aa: CASRHRDRGAGVHEQFF

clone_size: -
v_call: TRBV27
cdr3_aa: CASSFRTSGGFGDTQYF

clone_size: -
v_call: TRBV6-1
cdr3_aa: CASSEAISNQPQHF

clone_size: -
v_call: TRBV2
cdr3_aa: CASSERAGGQETQYF

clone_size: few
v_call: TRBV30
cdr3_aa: CAWTRLGRRGYTF

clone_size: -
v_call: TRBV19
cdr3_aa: CASSHRDRETSGRREQYF

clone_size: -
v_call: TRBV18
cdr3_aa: CASSPATGLYGYTF

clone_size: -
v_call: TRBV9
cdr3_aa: CASSVTGVGETQYF

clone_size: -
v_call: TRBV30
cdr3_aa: CAWSVWVLSRDSYEQYF

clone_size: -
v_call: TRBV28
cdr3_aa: CASSPPGGAGSYTF

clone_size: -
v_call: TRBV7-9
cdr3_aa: CASSPTYNEQFF

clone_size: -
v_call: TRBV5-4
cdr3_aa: CANSNRGQGRDTQYF

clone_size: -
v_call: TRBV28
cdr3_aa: CASSTNRVPGELFF

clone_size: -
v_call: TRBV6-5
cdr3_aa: CASSRRDSNQPQHF

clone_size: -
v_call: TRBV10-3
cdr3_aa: CAIRDEGLAGVEQFF

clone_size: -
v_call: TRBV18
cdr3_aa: CASSRQGFGQPQHF

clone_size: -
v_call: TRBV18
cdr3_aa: CASSPGLAASTKIYEQYF

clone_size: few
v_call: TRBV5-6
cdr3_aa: CASINWGGQLSYNEQFF

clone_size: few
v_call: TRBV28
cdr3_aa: CASSLSNYGYTF

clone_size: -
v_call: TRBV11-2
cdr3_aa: CASRKPGRSRYGYTF

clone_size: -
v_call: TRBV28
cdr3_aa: CASRGQAEQPQHF

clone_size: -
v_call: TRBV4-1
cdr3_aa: CASSQDQGIGTQYF

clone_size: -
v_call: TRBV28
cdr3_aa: CASSLFSSGGKGKLFF

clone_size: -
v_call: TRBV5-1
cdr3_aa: CASKEEAIGAYEQYF

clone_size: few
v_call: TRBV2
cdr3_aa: CASTYQGSSPEAFF

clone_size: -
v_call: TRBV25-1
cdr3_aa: CASSVLAGNTIYF

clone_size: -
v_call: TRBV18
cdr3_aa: CASSPRQGTASYEQYF

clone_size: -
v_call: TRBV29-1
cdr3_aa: CSVEDRQGSLDEQFF

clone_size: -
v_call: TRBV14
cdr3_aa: CASSHQRGGTSYEQYF

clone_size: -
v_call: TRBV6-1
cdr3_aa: CASSEATYNEQFF

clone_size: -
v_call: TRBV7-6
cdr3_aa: CASSPRGWQTNEKLFF

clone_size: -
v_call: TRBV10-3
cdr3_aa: CAISESRTSPSTDTQYF

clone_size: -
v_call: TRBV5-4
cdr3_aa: CASSYEGGRGAGELFF

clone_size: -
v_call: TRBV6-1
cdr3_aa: CASSETAGGTYGYTF

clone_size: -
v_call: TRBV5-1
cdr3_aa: CASSLRDTDTQYF

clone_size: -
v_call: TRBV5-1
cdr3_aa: CASLGQGNTEAFF

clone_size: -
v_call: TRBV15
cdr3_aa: CATAPGMEREQYF

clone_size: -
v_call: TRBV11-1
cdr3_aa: CASSLATMRESYF

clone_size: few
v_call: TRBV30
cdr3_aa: CAWSVGRDQPQHF

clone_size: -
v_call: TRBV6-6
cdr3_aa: CASSYSGPEQTQYF

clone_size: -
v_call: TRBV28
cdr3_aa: CASSLRDSRGYTF

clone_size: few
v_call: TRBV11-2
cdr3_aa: CASSLEGGSSNYGYTF

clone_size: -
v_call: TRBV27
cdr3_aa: CASRPQWNSPLHF

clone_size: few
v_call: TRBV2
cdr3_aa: CALYRYGDGNYGYTF

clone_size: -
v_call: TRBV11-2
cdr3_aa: CASSLTGAYEQYF

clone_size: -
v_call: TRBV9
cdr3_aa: CASSVAPTGGLYNEQFF